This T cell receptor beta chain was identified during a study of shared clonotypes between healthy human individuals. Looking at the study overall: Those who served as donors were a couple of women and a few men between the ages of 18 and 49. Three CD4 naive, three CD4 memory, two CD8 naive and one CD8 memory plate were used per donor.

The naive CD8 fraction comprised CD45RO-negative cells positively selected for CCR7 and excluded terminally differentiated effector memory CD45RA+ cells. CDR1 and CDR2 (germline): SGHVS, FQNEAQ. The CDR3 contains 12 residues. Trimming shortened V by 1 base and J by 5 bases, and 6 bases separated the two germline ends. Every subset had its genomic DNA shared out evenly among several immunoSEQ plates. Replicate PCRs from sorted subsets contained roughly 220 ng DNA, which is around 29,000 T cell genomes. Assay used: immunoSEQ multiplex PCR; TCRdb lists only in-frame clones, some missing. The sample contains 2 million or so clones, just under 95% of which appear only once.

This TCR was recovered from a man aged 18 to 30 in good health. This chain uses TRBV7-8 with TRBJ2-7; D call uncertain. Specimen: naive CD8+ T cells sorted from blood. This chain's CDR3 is CASSLGYHEQYF. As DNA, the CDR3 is TGTGCCAGCAGCTTAGGGTACCACGAGCAGTACTTC. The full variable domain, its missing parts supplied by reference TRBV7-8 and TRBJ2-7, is GAGVSQSPRYKVAKRGQDVALRCDPISGHVSLFWYQQALGQGPEFLTYFQNEAQLDKSGLPSDRFFAERPEGSVSTLKIQRTQQEDSAVYLCASSLGYHEQYFGPGTRLTVT.